This T cell receptor beta chain derives from a study of T cell responses to AZD1222 COVID-19 vaccine (dated by TCRdb to the early 2020s). At the level of the whole study: AZD1222 recipients with second doses at about 4 weeks or about 12 weeks were pooled, because spike-specific TCR depth and breadth did not differ between schedules. TCR sequencing was performed for roughly 240 trial participants, of whom about 210 were given two doses of AZD1222 and around 25 were given two doses of MenACWY control vaccine. Trial participants were enrolled into age subgroups of 18-55, 56-69 and 70-plus years, which contained roughly 150, 30 and 60 TCR-sequenced participants, respectively. What the study reported, not specific to this receptor: A significant rise in spike-specific TCR breadth and depth was observed after two AZD1222 doses relative to day 0 and relative to MenACWY recipients. In the small 56-69-year group, the increase in depth fell short of significance, most likely because of low power. Participants were mostly white British, with more females than males. The authors suggested clonal diversity may have been underestimated. Vaccine-associated CD4 TCRs spanned the whole spike protein, with dominant responses in regions 160-218 and 743-854. Because no day 14 peak-response samples were available, repertoires were characterized only after the peak T cell response. Conclusions about previously exposed vaccinees are limited, since just 6 or 7 AZD1222 recipients were seropositive for SARS-CoV-2 at baseline. Reportedly, almost half of the unique spike-specific TCRs recognized epitopes lying outside the regions that are mutated in the B.1.351 and B.1.1.7 variants.

In this sample, this clone turned up once. This clone's antigen is unknown. No much larger clone is present one base from it, and per-base qualities are unavailable. The intended sense of this specimen's time point label: baseline before first vaccination. Vaccinee samples came from UK trials COV001 and COV002, including a single-blind randomized controlled phase 2/3 trial of AZD1222 (ChAdOx1 nCoV-19) in healthy adults. For TCRbeta chain sequencing, PBMC samples from trial participants were taken at day 0 and at day 28 after the second dose. The CDR3 regions of human TCRbeta chains were subjected to immunosequencing. For the original study's pipeline: TCRs in the repertoires were compared against a reference library of SARS-CoV-2-specific TCRs that had been generated with the MIRA antigen-specificity platform. Breadth meant the fraction of unique TCRs that were SARS-CoV-2-associated, whereas depth meant the fraction of total T cells that were SARS-CoV-2-associated. Using the MIRA data, every spike-specific TCR was mapped to the spike region that the TCR reacted to and assigned to either a CD4 or a CD8 class. Log10-transformed breadth and depth values were compared by one-way ANOVA with Sidak's multiple comparisons tests. TCRdb stores this immuneACCESS table with in-frame sequences only. Part of the clones is absent; in the studies checked, under half of the shortfall reflects unresolved V genes, and no reason is known for the rest. V, J and clone size were drawn from that table, and D and trimming were deduced from the DNA. The sample table records about 94,000 clones; roughly 84% of these occur just once. The ten largest clones take up 13% of the sample.

This clonotype originated in an adult in good health. Sequencing was performed on peripheral blood, taken on day 0 of AZD1222 vaccination.

Here is the DNA: TGTGCCAGTAGTATACTCCAGGGACGGAACACTGAAGCTTTCTTT. The encoded protein is CASSILQGRNTEAFF. The rearranged chain carries TRBV19 and TRBJ1-1, and possibly TRBD1, on 5 matching bases. Spanning cysteine to phenylalanine, the CDR3 consists of 15 amino acids. The read is trimmed to its CDR3 DNA, 45 bases read in frame from base 1. CDR1 LNHDA and CDR2 SQIVND are derived from the germline V gene (reference sequence). V was cut back by 2 bases and J by 1 base, leaving a gap of 11 bases between them.